Following are 22 T cell receptor beta chains from one sample sequenced in a study of cytomegalovirus exposure and HLA in healthy donors (dated by TCRdb to between 2016 and 2019). Library preparation used the immunoSEQ multiplex PCR assay. A mixture of 60 forward primers for TCR Vbeta segments and 13 reverse primers for TCR Jbeta segments was used in the multiplex PCR. This immuneACCESS table, as held by TCRdb, lists in-frame sequences with V and J called but not all clones. Of the missing ones, under half trace to an unresolved V gene in checked studies; the others have no known cause. The sample includes about 190,000 clones, with approximately 79% observed a single time. The top ten constitute 1.5% to 2% of the sample. The sequenced sample consisted of PBMCs. The source is a young woman in good health and CMV-seronegative.

Turning to this clone: The junction differs from germline at one of its ends, possibly a read error. The rearrangement joins TRBV7-9 to TRBJ1-5; D is perhaps TRBD1 (5 bases). Germline lookup yields CDR1 SEHNR and CDR2 FQNEAQ (reference sequence). The CDR3 runs to 14 residues. Here the CDR3 DNA reads TGTTCCAGCAGCCTCGGCAGGGCAAATCAGCCCCAGCATTTT. This codes for CSSSLGRANQPQHF.

The CDR3 bases are TGTGCCAGCTCACCAACGAGGGGGATTCCTAATGAAAAACTGTTTTTT. Translated, it gives CASSPTRGIPNEKLFF. The chain recombines TRBV18 with TRBJ1-4, with D perhaps matching TRBD1 (6 bases). Trimming shortened V by 2 bases and J by 3 bases, and 13 bases separated the two germline ends. This CDR3 region has 16 residues. CDR1 is KGHSH, CDR2 LQKENI, per germline.

The V call is TRBV11-2, the J call TRBJ2-7, with D maybe TRBD1 (6 bases). Trimming shortened V by 4 bases and J by 3 bases, and 10 bases separated the two germline ends. The CDR3 has 13 amino acids. CDR1 and CDR2 (germline): SGHAT, FQNNGV. For the CDR3, the DNA is TGTGCCAGCAGCTCCAGACAGGACTACGAGCAGTACTTC. Translating gives CASSSRQDYEQYF.

The chain uses TRBV6-6 and TRBJ1-2; a weak D match, TRBD1 (6 bases). CDR1 is MNHNY, CDR2 SVGAGI, per germline (reference sequence). The CDR3 contains 14 residues. Trimming cost V 2 bases and J 3 bases, with 10 bases left between them. CDR3 in amino acids: CASSYGRTDYGYTF. CDR3 coding DNA: TGTGCCAGCAGTTACGGACGGACAGACTATGGCTACACCTTC.

This chain joins TRBV6-5 and TRBJ2-1; 11 bases match TRBD2. CDR1 is MNHEY, CDR2 SVGAGI, per germline. The CDR3 is 15 residues long. With 6 bases clipped from V and 7 bases from J, the junction kept 8 bases outside the gene matches. CDR3 protein: CASRVGLAGGNEQFF. The CDR3 DNA is TGTGCCAGCAGGGTGGGGCTAGCGGGAGGAAATGAGCAGTTCTTC.

This clone was counted only a few times. The chain links TRBV19 to TRBJ1-1; TRBD1 agrees at 10 bases. The V segment lost 10 bases and the J segment 5 bases; nucleotides outside the gene matches: 10. The CDR3 is made up of 14 amino acids. Germline V gene lookup returns CDR1 LNHDA and CDR2 SQIVND (reference sequence). Here the CDR3 DNA reads TGTGCCACCGTTCTGGACAGGGGGAGTACTGAAGCTTTCTTT. It encodes CATVLDRGSTEAFF.

V and J are TRBV10-1 and TRBJ1-1; D gene unclear. This CDR3 spans 15 amino acids. Trimming stripped 2 bases from V and 0 bases from J, with 10 bases between. The germline V gene has CDR1 WNHNN and CDR2 SYGVQD (reference sequence). CDR3 DNA: TGCGCCAGCAGTGAGCCCTGGCTTATGAACACTGAAGCTTTCTTT. Its protein product is CASSEPWLMNTEAFF.

The genes are TRBV4-1 and TRBJ2-7; 9 nucleotides line up with TRBD2. Germline trimming cut 0 bases from V and 4 bases from J; bases unmatched to any gene: 4. The germline gives CDR1 MGHRA, CDR2 YSYEKL. This CDR3 spans 15 amino acids. Here the CDR3 reads CASSQESTSGYEQYF. CDR3 DNA: TGCGCCAGCAGCCAAGAGTCGACTAGCGGTTACGAGCAGTACTTC.

This clone came up a few times. V is TRBV7-9 and J is TRBJ1-4; 12 bases are a match to TRBD1. V was clipped by 1 base and J by 8 bases; unmatched bases: 11. The CDR3 is 18 residues long. Germline loops: CDR1 SEHNR, CDR2 FQNEAQ (reference sequence). CDR3 residues: CASSLVRGTGGLQEKLFF. CDR3 coding DNA: TGTGCCAGCAGCTTAGTTCGCGGGACAGGGGGCTTACAGGAAAAACTGTTTTTT.

The V gene is TRBV5-1, the J gene TRBJ2-5, with D perhaps matching TRBD2 (6 bases). The CDR3 is made up of 13 amino acids. The germline V gene encodes CDR1 SGHRS and CDR2 YFSETQ. V lost 3 bases, J lost 3 bases, and 9 bases lay in between. CDR3: CASSSWGEETQYF. In nucleotides, the CDR3 is TGCGCCAGCAGCTCGTGGGGGGAAGAGACCCAGTACTTC.

The chain has TRBV5-4 and TRBJ2-7, with 8 positions matching TRBD2. The CDR3 contains 15 residues. CDR1 is SGHNT and CDR2 is YYREEE in the germline V gene (reference sequence). V shed 0 bases and J 1 base; nucleotides not matched to a gene: 3. CDR3 DNA sequence: TGTGCCAGCAGCTTGGCGGGGGGGGATTCCTACGAGCAGTACTTC. Protein: CASSLAGGDSYEQYF.

The rearrangement uses TRBV4-1 and TRBJ1-6; D gene unclear. Germline V gene sequence: CDR1 MGHRA, CDR2 YSYEKL. The CDR3 covers 18 residues. Trimming removed 0 bases from V and 0 bases from J, with 12 bases in between. In DNA form, the CDR3 reads TGCGCCAGCAGCCAAGATTTCGAGGGAACCTCCTATAATTCACCCCTCCACTTT. Translated: CASSQDFEGTSYNSPLHF.

This clone has a single count. The chain joins TRBV4-2 to TRBJ2-5; perhaps TRBD1 as D (5 bases). The CDR3 totals 14 residues. Trimming took off 2 bases at V and 2 bases at J, with 9 bases between the two ends. Per germline, CDR1 LGHNA and CDR2 YNFKEQ. CDR3: CASSQRTPQETQYF. The CDR3 DNA reads as TGTGCCAGCAGCCAACGGACACCTCAAGAGACCCAGTACTTC.

This clone has a single count. The rearrangement uses TRBV27 and TRBJ1-2; a weak D match, TRBD1 (5 bases). V lost 6 bases to trimming and J lost 4 bases, with 12 bases between them. The germline CDR1 and CDR2 sequences are MNHEY and SMNVEV (reference sequence). The CDR3 runs to 13 residues. CDR3 in amino acids: CASSGQGFYGYTF. In DNA form, the CDR3 reads TGTGCCAGCAGCGGGCAGGGATTCTATGGCTACACCTTC.

In this sample, this clone turned up a few times. J is TRBJ2-7 and V is TRBV27; D uncertain. Per germline, CDR1 MNHEY and CDR2 SMNVEV (reference sequence). This CDR3 is built from 14 residues. Trimming pared 3 bases from V and 0 bases from J, leaving 9 bases between. CDR3 in amino acids: CASSFRSPSYEQYF. Here the CDR3 DNA reads TGTGCCAGCAGTTTTAGATCCCCCTCCTACGAGCAGTACTTC.

This rearrangement joins TRBV7-8 to TRBJ1-6, with 9 bases fitting TRBD1. CDR3 length: 15 amino acids. Germline V gives CDR1 SGHVS, CDR2 FQNEAQ. Trimming at V came to 4 bases and at J to 5 bases, leaving 3 bases not matched to a gene. CDR3 loop: CASSSRTGDNSPLHF. DNA for the CDR3: TGTGCCAGCAGCTCAAGGACAGGGGATAATTCACCCCTCCACTTT.

This chain links TRBV10-3 with TRBJ2-1, with 10 bases aligning to TRBD1. Germline CDR1 is ENHRY and CDR2 is SYGVKD. After removal of 1 base from V and 8 bases from J, the junction contained 8 bases not matched to a gene. CDR3 length: 16 residues. CDR3 sequence (DNA): TGTGCCATCAGTGAGTTTCGACAGGGGGCGGATGATGAGCAGTTCTTC. It translates to CAISEFRQGADDEQFF.

The genes are TRBV6-5 and TRBJ2-7; 12 nucleotides align to TRBD2. CDR3 length equals 16 residues. CDR1 is MNHEY and CDR2 is SVGAGI in the germline V gene. The J segment lost 6 bases and the V segment lost 4 bases, leaving 10 bases of the junction unmatched. The CDR3 coding sequence is TGTGCCAGCAGTTCGACGAAGGGACTAGCGGGTCTCGAGCAGTACTTC. This sequence encodes CASSSTKGLAGLEQYF.

The chain combines TRBV9 with TRBJ2-7, with TRBD2 matching 8 bases. V lost 6 bases and J lost 0; bases outside the gene matches: 5. The germline CDR1 and CDR2 sequences are SGDLS and YYNGEE. The CDR3 is made up of 14 amino acids. The CDR3 loop is CASNGGGSSYEQYF. The CDR3 nucleotides are TGTGCCAGCAACGGCGGGGGGTCCTCCTACGAGCAGTACTTC.

The V gene is TRBV11-2, the J gene TRBJ1-1, with D perhaps TRBD1 (6 bases). Germline CDR1 and CDR2: SGHAT and FQNNGV. The CDR3 has 14 amino acids. Trimming took off 1 base at V and 2 bases at J, with 8 bases between the two ends. CDR3: CASSLGGGNTEAFF. The CDR3 DNA reads TGTGCCAGCAGCTTAGGAGGGGGAAACACTGAAGCTTTCTTT.

The chain carries TRBV11-1 and TRBJ2-7, with TRBD1 matching over 7 bases. CDR3 length: 13 amino acids. Germline V gene lookup returns CDR1 SGHAT and CDR2 FQDESV (reference sequence). After removal of 4 bases from V and 3 bases from J, the junction contained 3 bases not matched to a gene. In nucleotides, the CDR3 is TGTGCCAGCAGCTGGGGACAGAACTACGAGCAGTACTTC. Translated, it gives CASSWGQNYEQYF.

This clone was recorded a few times. The chain has TRBV4-3 and TRBJ2-7; 9 nucleotides align to TRBD2. With 0 bases clipped from V and 0 bases from J, the junction kept 12 bases outside the gene matches. There are 19 residues in the CDR3. Germline V gene lookup returns CDR1 LGHNA and CDR2 YSLEER. CDR3: CASSQDLPRLAESSYEQYF. In DNA, the CDR3 is TGCGCCAGCAGCCAAGATCTACCGAGACTAGCGGAGAGCTCCTACGAGCAGTACTTC.